Below are 18 T cell receptor beta chains sequenced from a single sample in a study of blood T cells in healthy people across ages. With a J-beta primer mix and a sample-barcoded 5' primer, a second PCR ran about 6 to 11 cycles. One entry per CDR3 protein, called by TCRdb with MiXCR from the 5' RACE reads. The sample lists 550,000 to 750,000 distinct CDR3 sequences; around a fifth were seen once. Sequences were obtained from blood. The receptors originated from a man aged 70 or older in good health.

A few counts support this clonotype. The genes are TRBV2 and TRBJ2-2; TRBD2 matches 9 bases. Unmatched junction bases numbered 6, after V lost 6 bases and J lost 7 bases. The CDR3 sequence is 14 residues long. Germline V CDR1 and CDR2: SNHLY, FYNNEI. The chain's CDR3 is CASRISGSVGELFF. The CDR3 DNA is TGTGCCAGCAGAATTAGCGGGAGTGTCGGGGAGCTGTTTTTT.

This clonotype was seen a few times. This rearrangement joins TRBV20-1 to TRBJ1-2; D not resolved. V shed 3 bases and J shed 4 bases, with 12 bases lying between them. The CDR3 covers 13 residues. Germline V gene sequence: CDR1 DFQATT, CDR2 SNEGSKA (reference sequence). Written as DNA, the CDR3 is TGCAGTGCTAGTCTACAGACGATCTATGGCTACACCTTC. This translates into CSASLQTIYGYTF.

This clonotype turned up a few times. The V gene is TRBV25-1, the J gene TRBJ1-2; D call uncertain. The CDR3 extends over 14 amino acids. The germline gives CDR1 MGHDK, CDR2 SYGVNS. Trimming shortened V by 1 base and J by 3 bases, and 9 bases separated the two germline ends. For the CDR3, the DNA is TGTGCCAGCAGTGAATTATGGAGCTACTATGGCTACACCTTC. It specifies CASSELWSYYGYTF.

The CDR3 DNA follows: TGTGCCAGCAGCACGCGACAGGGATACACCGGGGAGCTGTTTTTT. As protein: CASSTRQGYTGELFF. The V gene is TRBV7-6, the J gene TRBJ2-2; 7 nucleotides align to TRBD1. V gave up 5 bases and J gave up 3 bases; unmatched junction bases: 6. This CDR3 contains 15 residues. The germline V gene encodes CDR1 SGHVS and CDR2 FNYEAQ.

The rearrangement links TRBV7-8 to TRBJ2-3, with D perhaps matching TRBD2 (5 bases). The germline CDR1 and CDR2 sequences are SGHVS and FQNEAQ. This CDR3 region has 14 residues. The V end was cut by 0 bases, the J end by 5 bases, with 9 bases between. CDR3 bases: TGTGCCAGCAGCTTAGCTCGGGGAGAAGATACGCAGTATTTT. It yields the protein CASSLARGEDTQYF.

This chain connects TRBV7-2 to TRBJ2-5, with D uncertain. V dropped 1 base and J dropped 13 bases, with 13 bases sitting between them. CDR3 length equals 12 residues. Germline assignment: CDR1 SGHTA and CDR2 FQGNSA. Here the CDR3 DNA reads TGTGCCAGCAGCTTAGAAACAGTAAGGTGGTACTTC. This codes for CASSLETVRWYF.

V gene TRBV6-6 combines with J gene TRBJ2-7; TRBD1 is a possible D gene (6 bases). The germline CDR1 and CDR2 sequences are MNHNY and SVGAGI (reference sequence). Trimming took off 5 bases at V and 3 bases at J, with 11 bases between the two ends. The CDR3 totals 13 residues. The CDR3 nucleotides are TGTGCCAGCAGTGCCCCAGGGGACTACGAGCAGTACGTC. This translates into CASSAPGDYEQYV.

The genes are TRBV5-1 and TRBJ2-2; 8 positions agree with TRBD1. The CDR3 is 15 residues long. The ends lost 0 bases at V and 4 bases at J; junction bases unmatched: 2. Germline V gives CDR1 SGHRS, CDR2 YFSETQ. CDR3 sequence: CASSLDTGGTGELFF. The CDR3 region has the DNA TGCGCCAGCAGCTTGGATACAGGGGGCACCGGGGAGCTGTTTTTT.

V usage is TRBV7-9 and J usage is TRBJ2-3; TRBD2 agrees at 9 bases. Germline assignment: CDR1 SEHNR and CDR2 FQNEAQ (reference sequence). Trimming removed 5 bases from V and 2 bases from J; junction bases left unmatched: 8. There are 16 residues in the CDR3. CDR3 DNA sequence: TGTGCCAGCAGCCAACTAGCGGGCCTACCCACAGATACGCAGTATTTT. Its protein product is CASSQLAGLPTDTQYF.

The chain couples TRBV5-1 to TRBJ2-5; 9 bases agree with TRBD2. This CDR3 has 15 amino acids. CDR1 SGHRS and CDR2 YFSETQ come from the germline V gene. Trimming took 0 bases from V and 5 from J; bases not matched to a gene: 5. The CDR3 loop reads CASSLASGMIETQYF. CDR3 sequence (DNA): TGCGCCAGCAGCTTGGCTAGCGGGATGATCGAGACCCAGTACTTC. Full variable domain (outside the CDR3, taken from reference TRBV5-1 and TRBJ2-5): KAGVTQTPRYLIKTRGQQVTLSCSPISGHRSVSWYQQTPGQGLQFLFEYFSETQRNKGNFPGRFSGRQFSNSRSEMNVSTLELGDSALYLCASSLASGMIETQYFGPGTRLLVL.

CDR3 loop: CASSLETDHGEQYF. CDR3 nucleotides: TGCGCCAGCAGCTTGGAGACTGACCACGGGGAGCAGTACTTC. The chain employs TRBV5-1 and TRBJ2-7, with D unclear. Germline V gene data show CDR1 as SGHRS and CDR2 as YFSETQ. The CDR3 is made up of 14 amino acids. Trimming shortened V by 0 bases and J by 7 bases, and 14 bases separated the two germline ends.

V and J are TRBV7-9 and TRBJ2-2; D call uncertain. The CDR3 covers 15 residues. The V and J ends lost 5 bases and 0 bases respectively, with 10 bases between them. Germline CDR1 is SEHNR and CDR2 is FQNEAQ (reference sequence). The CDR3 DNA sequence: TGTGCCAGCAGCCGACAAATACCGAACACCGGGGAGCTGTTTTTT. It encodes CASSRQIPNTGELFF.

The V call is TRBV9, the J call TRBJ2-5; the D gene is possibly TRBD1 (6 bases). The V and J ends lost 0 bases and 11 bases respectively, with 17 bases between them. Per germline, CDR1 SGDLS and CDR2 YYNGEE. The CDR3 has 14 residues. The CDR3, as DNA: TGTGCCAGCAGCGTAGATACAGGGAAGGATGAGCAGTACTTC. Protein product: CASSVDTGKDEQYF.

A few counts support this clonotype. J is TRBJ2-3 and V is TRBV3-1, with D possibly being TRBD2 (5 bases). V was cut by 4 bases and J by 7 bases, with 15 bases left in between. Germline V gene sequence: CDR1 LGHDT, CDR2 YNNKEL (reference sequence). The CDR3 is made up of 14 amino acids. Here the CDR3 DNA reads TGTGCCAGCAGCCCGAGGGCCCAAGGGAATACGCAGTATTTT. Residues: CASSPRAQGNTQYF.

This clonotype has just one count. The genes are TRBV20-1 and TRBJ2-5; D gene uncertain. Between the trimmed V and J ends, which lost 5 bases and 7 bases, there was a span of 14 bases. The CDR3 is 12 amino acids. Looked up from germline, CDR1 is DFQATT and CDR2 is SNEGSKA (reference sequence). For the CDR3, the DNA is TGCAGTGCTGAATTCAAGCTGGGGACCCAGTACTTC. This codes for CSAEFKLGTQYF.

The sample holds a few counts of this clonotype. V is TRBV5-1 and J is TRBJ1-2, with 10 bases fitting TRBD1. This CDR3 is built from 15 residues. Per the germline V gene, CDR1 is SGHRS and CDR2 is YFSETQ. The J segment lost 7 bases and the V segment lost 3 bases, leaving 9 bases of the junction unmatched. The CDR3 DNA follows: TGCGCCAGCAGCTCTTCGGGACAGGGGTTTACTGGCTACACCTTC. Protein: CASSSSGQGFTGYTF.

This clonotype was counted only a few times. This sequence joins TRBV5-1 and TRBJ2-7; D ambiguous. V lost 4 bases and J lost 4, with 12 bases in between. Germline V gives CDR1 SGHRS, CDR2 YFSETQ. This CDR3 contains 13 residues. CDR3 DNA: TGCGCCAGCAGCATGGACGGTACATACGAGCAGTACTTC. Translating gives CASSMDGTYEQYF.

This clonotype was seen only a few times. The V and J genes are TRBV14 and TRBJ1-2; unclear D gene. Trimming cost V 1 base and J 7 bases, with 10 bases left between them. CDR1 is SGHDN and CDR2 is FVKESK in the germline V gene. CDR3 length equals 13 residues. CDR3 region: CASSQVSTGGYTF. The CDR3 DNA reads TGTGCCAGCAGCCAAGTCAGTACGGGTGGCTACACCTTC.